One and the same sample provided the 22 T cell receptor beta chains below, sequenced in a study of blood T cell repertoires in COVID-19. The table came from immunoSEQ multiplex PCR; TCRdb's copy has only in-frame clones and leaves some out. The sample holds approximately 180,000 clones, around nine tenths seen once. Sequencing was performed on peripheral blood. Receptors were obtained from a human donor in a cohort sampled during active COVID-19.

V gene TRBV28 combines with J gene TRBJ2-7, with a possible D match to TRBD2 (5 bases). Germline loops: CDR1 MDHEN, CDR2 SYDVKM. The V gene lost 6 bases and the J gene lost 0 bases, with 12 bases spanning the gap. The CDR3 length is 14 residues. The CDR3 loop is CASSPGGGSYEQYF. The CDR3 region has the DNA TGTGCCAGCAGCCCTGGCGGAGGCTCCTACGAGCAGTACTTC.

In DNA, the CDR3 is TGTGCCAGCAGACTAGCGGGAGACTACGAGCAGTACTTC. Its translation: CASRLAGDYEQYF. The chain joins TRBV7-8 to TRBJ2-7; TRBD2 matches 11 bases. V was pared by 6 bases and J by 3 bases, with 1 base of the junction left unmatched. CDR3 length equals 13 residues. CDR1 is SGHVS, CDR2 FQNEAQ, per germline.

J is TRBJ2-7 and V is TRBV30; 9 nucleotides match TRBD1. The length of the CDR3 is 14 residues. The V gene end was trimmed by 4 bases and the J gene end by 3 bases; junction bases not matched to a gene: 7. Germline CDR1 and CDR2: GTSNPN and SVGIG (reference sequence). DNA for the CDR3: TGTGCCTGGAACCCGGGACAGGGCTTCTACGAGCAGTACTTC. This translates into CAWNPGQGFYEQYF.

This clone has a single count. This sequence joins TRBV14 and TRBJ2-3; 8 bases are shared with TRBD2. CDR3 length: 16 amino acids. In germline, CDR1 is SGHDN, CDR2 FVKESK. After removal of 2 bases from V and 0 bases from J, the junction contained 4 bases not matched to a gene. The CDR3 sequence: CASSQTSGSSTDTQYF. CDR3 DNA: TGTGCCAGCAGCCAAACTAGCGGTTCTAGCACAGATACGCAGTATTTT.

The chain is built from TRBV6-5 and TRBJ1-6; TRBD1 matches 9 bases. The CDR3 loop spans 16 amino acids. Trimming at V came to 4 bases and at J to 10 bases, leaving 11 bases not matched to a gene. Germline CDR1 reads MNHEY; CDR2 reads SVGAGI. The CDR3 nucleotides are TGTGCCAGCAGTTTCTCTTACCGGGACAGGGCATCACCCCTCCACTTT. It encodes CASSFSYRDRASPLHF.

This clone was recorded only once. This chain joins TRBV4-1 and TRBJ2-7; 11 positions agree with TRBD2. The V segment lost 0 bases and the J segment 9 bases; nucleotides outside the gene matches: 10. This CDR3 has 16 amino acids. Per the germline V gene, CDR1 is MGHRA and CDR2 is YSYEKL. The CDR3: CASSQEGLAVASGQYF. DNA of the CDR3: TGCGCCAGCAGCCAAGAGGGACTAGCGGTTGCGTCTGGGCAGTACTTC.

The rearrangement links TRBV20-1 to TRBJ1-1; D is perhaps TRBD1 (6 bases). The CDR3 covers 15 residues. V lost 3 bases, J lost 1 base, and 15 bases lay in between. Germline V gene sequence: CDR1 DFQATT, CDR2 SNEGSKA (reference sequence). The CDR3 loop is CSASLTGRGNTEAFF. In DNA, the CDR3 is TGCAGTGCTAGTCTGACAGGTAGGGGGAACACTGAAGCTTTCTTT.

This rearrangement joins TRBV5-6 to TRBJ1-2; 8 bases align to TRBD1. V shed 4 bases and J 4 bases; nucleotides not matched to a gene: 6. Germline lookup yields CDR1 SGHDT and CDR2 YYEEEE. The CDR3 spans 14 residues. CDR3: CASSGRGRGYGYTF. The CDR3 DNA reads TGTGCCAGCAGCGGCAGGGGGCGCGGCTATGGCTACACCTTC.

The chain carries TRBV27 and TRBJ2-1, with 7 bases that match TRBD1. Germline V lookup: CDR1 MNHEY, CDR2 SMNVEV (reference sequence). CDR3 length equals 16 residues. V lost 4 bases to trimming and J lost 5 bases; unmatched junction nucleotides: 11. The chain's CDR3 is CASSYLQGRLHNEQFF. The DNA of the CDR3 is TGTGCCAGCAGTTATCTACAGGGGCGATTACACAATGAGCAGTTCTTC.

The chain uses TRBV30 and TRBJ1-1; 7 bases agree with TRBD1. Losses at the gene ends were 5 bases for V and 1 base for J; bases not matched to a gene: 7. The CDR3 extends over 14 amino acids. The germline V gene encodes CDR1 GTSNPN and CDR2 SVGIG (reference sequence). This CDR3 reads CAWGKGARNTEAFF. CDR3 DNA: TGTGCCTGGGGGAAGGGGGCGAGGAACACTGAAGCTTTCTTT.

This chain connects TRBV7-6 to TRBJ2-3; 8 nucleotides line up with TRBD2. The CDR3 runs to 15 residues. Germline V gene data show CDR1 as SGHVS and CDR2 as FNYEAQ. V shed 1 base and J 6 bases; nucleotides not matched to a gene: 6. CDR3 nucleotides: TGTGCCAGCAGCTTAGGTGCGGGAGGCGTCGATACGCAGTATTTT. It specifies CASSLGAGGVDTQYF.

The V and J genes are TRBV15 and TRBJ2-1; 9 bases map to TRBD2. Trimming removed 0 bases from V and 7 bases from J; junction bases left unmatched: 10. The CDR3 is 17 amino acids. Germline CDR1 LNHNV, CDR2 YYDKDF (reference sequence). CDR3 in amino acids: CATSRDLSGSWVNEQFF. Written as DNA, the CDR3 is TGTGCCACCAGCAGAGATCTTAGCGGGAGTTGGGTTAATGAGCAGTTCTTC. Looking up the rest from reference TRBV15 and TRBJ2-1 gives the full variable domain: DAMVIQNPRYQVTQFGKPVTLSCSQTLNHNVMYWYQQKSSQAPKLLFHYYDKDFNNEADTPDNFQSRRPNTSFCFLDIRSPGLGDTAMYLCATSRDLSGSWVNEQFFGPGTRLTVL.

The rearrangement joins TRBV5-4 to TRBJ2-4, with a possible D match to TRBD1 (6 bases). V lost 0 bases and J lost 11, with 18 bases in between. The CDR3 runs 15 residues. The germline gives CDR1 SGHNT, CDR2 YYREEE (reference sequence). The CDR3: CASSLDQGSGTFQYF. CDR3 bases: TGTGCCAGCAGCTTGGACCAGGGGTCTGGAACATTTCAGTACTTC.

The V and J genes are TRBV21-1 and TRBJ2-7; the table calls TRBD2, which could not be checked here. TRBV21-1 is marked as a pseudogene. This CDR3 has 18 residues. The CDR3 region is CASSKALPALRLFYEQYF. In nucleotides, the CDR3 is TGTGCCAGCAGCAAAGCGCTTCCAGCCCTAAGACTTTTCTACGAGCAGTACTTC.

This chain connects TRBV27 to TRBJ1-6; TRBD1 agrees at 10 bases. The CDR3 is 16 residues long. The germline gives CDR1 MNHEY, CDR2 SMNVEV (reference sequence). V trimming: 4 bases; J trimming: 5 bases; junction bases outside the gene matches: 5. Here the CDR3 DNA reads TGTGCCAGCAGTTGGACAGGGGGACAGAATAATTCACCCCTCCACTTT. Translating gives CASSWTGGQNNSPLHF.

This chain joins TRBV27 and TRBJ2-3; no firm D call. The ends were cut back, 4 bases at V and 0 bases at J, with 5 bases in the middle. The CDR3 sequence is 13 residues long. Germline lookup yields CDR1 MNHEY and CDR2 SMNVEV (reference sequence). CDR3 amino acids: CASSWASTDTQYF. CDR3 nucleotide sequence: TGTGCCAGCAGTTGGGCTAGCACAGATACGCAGTATTTT.

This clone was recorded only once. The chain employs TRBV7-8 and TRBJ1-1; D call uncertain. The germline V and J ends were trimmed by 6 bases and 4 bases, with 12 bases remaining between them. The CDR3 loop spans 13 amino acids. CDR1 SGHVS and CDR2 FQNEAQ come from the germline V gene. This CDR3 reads CASRAREFTEAFF. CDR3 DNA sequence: TGTGCCAGCAGGGCCCGTGAATTCACTGAAGCTTTCTTT.

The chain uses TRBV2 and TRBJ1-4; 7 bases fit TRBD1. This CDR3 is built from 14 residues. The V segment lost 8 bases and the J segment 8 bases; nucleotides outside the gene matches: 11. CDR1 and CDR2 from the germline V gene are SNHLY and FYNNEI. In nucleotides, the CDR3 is TGTGCCAGCTACTATCCAGGGGGAGTCGAAAAACTGTTTTTT. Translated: CASYYPGGVEKLFF. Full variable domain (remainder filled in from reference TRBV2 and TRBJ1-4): EPEVTQTPSHQVTQMGQEVILRCVPISNHLYFYWYRQILGQKVEFLVSFYNNEISEKSEIFDDQFSVERPDGSNFTLKIRSTKLEDSAMYFCASYYPGGVEKLFFGSGTQLSVL.

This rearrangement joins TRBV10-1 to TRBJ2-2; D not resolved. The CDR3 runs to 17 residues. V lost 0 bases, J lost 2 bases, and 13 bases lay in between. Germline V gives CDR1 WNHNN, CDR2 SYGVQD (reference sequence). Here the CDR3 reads CASSESRGSPNTGELFF. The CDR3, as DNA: TGCGCCAGCAGTGAGTCGCGCGGTTCCCCCAACACCGGGGAGCTGTTTTTT.

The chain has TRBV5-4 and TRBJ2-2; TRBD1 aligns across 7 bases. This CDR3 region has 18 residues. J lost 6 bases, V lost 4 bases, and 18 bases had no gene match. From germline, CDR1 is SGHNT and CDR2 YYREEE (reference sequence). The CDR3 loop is CASSRDSTGIKAAGELFF. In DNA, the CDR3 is TGTGCCAGCAGCCGGGACAGCACCGGGATAAAAGCGGCCGGGGAGCTGTTTTTT. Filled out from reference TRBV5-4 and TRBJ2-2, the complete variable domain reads ETGVTQSPTHLIKTRGQQVTLRCSSQSGHNTVSWYQQALGQGPQFIFQYYREEENGRGNFPPRFSGLQFPNYSSELNVNALELDDSALYLCASSRDSTGIKAAGELFFGEGSRLTVL.

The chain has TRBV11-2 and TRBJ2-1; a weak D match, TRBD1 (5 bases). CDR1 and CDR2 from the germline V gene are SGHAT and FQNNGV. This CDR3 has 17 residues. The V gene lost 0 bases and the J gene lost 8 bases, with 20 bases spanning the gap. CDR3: CASSLEGLPSLLDEQFF. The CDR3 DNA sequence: TGTGCCAGCAGCTTAGAGGGGCTACCTTCGTTGCTGGATGAGCAGTTCTTC.

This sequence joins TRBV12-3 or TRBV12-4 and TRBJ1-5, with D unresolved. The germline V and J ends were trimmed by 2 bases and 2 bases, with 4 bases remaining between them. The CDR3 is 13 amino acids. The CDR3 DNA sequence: TGTGCCAGCAGTTTATCGGGCAATCAGCCCCAGCATTTT. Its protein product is CASSLSGNQPQHF.